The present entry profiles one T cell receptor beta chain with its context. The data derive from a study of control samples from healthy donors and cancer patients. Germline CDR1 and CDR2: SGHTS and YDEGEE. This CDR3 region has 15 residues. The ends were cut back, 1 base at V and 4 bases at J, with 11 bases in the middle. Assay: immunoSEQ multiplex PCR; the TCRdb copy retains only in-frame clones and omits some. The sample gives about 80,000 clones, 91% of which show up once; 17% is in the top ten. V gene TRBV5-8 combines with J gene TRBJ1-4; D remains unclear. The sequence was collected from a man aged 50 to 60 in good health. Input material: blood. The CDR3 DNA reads TGTGCCAGCAGCTTGCGTCTGTCTGGTAATGAAAAACTGTTTTTT. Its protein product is CASSLRLSGNEKLFF.